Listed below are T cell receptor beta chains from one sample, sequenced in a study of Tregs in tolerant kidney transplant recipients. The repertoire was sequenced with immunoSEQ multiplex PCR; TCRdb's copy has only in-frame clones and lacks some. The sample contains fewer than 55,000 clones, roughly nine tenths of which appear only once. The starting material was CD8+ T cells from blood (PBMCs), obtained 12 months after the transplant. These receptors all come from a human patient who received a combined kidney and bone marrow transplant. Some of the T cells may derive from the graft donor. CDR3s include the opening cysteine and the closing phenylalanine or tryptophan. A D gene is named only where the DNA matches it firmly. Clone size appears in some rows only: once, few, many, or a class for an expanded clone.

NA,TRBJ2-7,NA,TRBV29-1,CSVEDRGQLGYEQYF,TGCAGCGTTGAAGATCGGGGACAACTAGGCTACGAGCAGTACTTC
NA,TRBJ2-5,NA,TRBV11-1,CASSLGASNQETQYF,TGTGCCAGCAGCTTAGGGGCCAGCAACCAAGAGACCCAGTACTTC
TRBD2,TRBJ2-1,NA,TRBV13,CASSLGGLAGGPSDEQFF,TGTGCCAGCAGCTTAGGTGGACTAGCGGGAGGGCCGTCGGATGAGCAGTTCTTC
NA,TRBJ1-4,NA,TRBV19,CASSIMSNIKGTTNEKLFF,TGTGCCAGTAGTATAATGTCGAATATAAAGGGGACAACTAATGAAAAACTGTTTTTT
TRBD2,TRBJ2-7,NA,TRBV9,CASSVGASGQGEQYF,TGTGCCAGCAGCGTAGGGGCTAGCGGGCAGGGGGAGCAGTACTTC
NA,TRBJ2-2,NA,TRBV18,CASSQGVYTGELFF,TGTGCCAGCTCACAGGGGGTTTACACCGGGGAGCTGTTTTTT
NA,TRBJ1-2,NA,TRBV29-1,CSVGEAGGYTF,TGCAGCGTCGGGGAAGCGGGGGGCTACACCTTC
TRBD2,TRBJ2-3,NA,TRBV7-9,CASALGGAVEDTQYF,TGTGCCAGCGCACTCGGGGGGGCAGTAGAAGATACGCAGTATTTT
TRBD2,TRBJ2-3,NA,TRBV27,CASSYRTLAGVADTQYF,TGTGCCAGCAGTTATCGGACTTTAGCGGGAGTTGCAGATACGCAGTATTTT
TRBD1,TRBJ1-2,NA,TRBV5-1,CASSLGQTGGHGYTF,TGCGCCAGCAGCTTGGGGCAGACAGGGGGTCATGGCTACACCTTC
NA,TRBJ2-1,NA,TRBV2,CASSQVEFYNEQFF,TGTGCCAGCAGCCAGGTCGAGTTCTACAATGAGCAGTTCTTC
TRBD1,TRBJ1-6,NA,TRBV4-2,CASSQGQSNSPLHF,TGTGCCAGCAGCCAGGGACAGAGTAATTCACCCCTCCACTTT
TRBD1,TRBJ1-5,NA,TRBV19,CASSMGTGDQPQHF,TGTGCCAGTAGTATGGGGACAGGGGATCAGCCCCAGCATTTT
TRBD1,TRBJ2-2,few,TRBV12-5,CASGLQRDRRNTGELFF,TGTGCTAGTGGTTTGCAACGGGACAGGAGGAACACCGGGGAGCTGTTTTTT
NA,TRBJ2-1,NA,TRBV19,CASSLGQGMVDEQFF,TGTGCCAGTAGCCTCGGTCAGGGTATGGTGGATGAGCAGTTCTTC
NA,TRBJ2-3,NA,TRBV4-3,CASSQKGSSADTQYF,TGCGCCAGCAGCCAAAAGGGGTCATCGGCAGATACGCAGTATTTT
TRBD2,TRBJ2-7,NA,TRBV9,CASSAGLAGRYEQYF,TGTGCCAGCAGCGCGGGACTAGCGGGACGGTACGAGCAGTACTTC
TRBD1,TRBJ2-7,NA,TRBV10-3,CAIKNPGQGVDEQYF,TGTGCCATCAAAAATCCGGGACAGGGCGTGGACGAGCAGTACTTC
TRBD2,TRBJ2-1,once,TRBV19,CASSMGTSGYNEQFF,TGTGCCAGTAGTATGGGGACTAGCGGATACAATGAGCAGTTCTTC
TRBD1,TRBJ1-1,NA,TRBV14,CASSHVLQGTMNTEAFF,TGTGCCAGCAGCCATGTCCTACAGGGGACAATGAACACTGAAGCTTTCTTT
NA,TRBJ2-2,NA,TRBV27,CASSLSAGLNTGELFF,TGTGCCAGCAGTTTATCCGCAGGGTTGAACACCGGGGAGCTGTTTTTT
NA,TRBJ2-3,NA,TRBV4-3,CASSQGWTEDTDTQYF,TGCGCCAGCAGCCAAGGATGGACTGAAGACACAGATACGCAGTATTTT
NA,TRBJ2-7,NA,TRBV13,CASSLGRGSSWIEQYF,TGTGCCAGCAGCTTAGGCCGCGGGTCCTCGTGGATCGAGCAGTACTTC
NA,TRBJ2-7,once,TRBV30,CAWSVPYGTYEQYF,TGTGCCTGGAGTGTACCTTACGGGACCTACGAGCAGTACTTC
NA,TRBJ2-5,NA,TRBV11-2,CASSDQGKELQETQYF,TGTGCCAGCAGCGATCAGGGGAAAGAACTTCAAGAGACCCAGTACTTC
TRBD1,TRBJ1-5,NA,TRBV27,CASSRQGANQPQHF,TGTGCCAGCAGTAGGCAGGGGGCGAATCAGCCCCAGCATTTT
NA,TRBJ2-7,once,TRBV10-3,CAIASDYYEQYF,TGTGCCATTGCCTCAGATTACTACGAGCAGTACTTC
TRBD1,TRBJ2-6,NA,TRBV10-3,CAISNHRTGLDTNVLTF,TGTGCCATCAGTAACCACCGGACAGGGCTCGATACCAACGTCCTGACTTTC
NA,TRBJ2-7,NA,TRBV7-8,CASSLGRIPYEQYF,TGTGCCAGCAGCTTAGGCAGGATCCCCTACGAGCAGTACTTC
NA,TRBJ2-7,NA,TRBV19,CASSNYFSYEQYF,TGTGCCAGTAGTAACTATTTCTCCTACGAGCAGTACTTC
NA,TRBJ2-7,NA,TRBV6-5,CASSYGGEQYF,TGTGCCAGCAGTTACGGCGGCGAGCAGTACTTC
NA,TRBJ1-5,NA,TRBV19,CASTPGPDQPQHF,TGTGCCAGTACCCCGGGTCCGGATCAGCCCCAGCATTTT
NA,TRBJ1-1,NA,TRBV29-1,CSVEDRGTEAFF,TGCAGCGTTGAAGATCGAGGAACTGAAGCTTTCTTT
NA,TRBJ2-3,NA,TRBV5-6,CASSFIVDTQYF,TGTGCCAGCAGCTTTATCGTAGATACGCAGTATTTT
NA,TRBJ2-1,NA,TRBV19,CASSMLPGGYNEQFF,TGTGCCAGTAGTATGTTGCCAGGGGGGTACAATGAGCAGTTCTTC
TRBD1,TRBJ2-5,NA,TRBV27,CASRAPGQGETQYF,TGTGCCAGCAGAGCGCCGGGACAGGGGGAGACCCAGTACTTC
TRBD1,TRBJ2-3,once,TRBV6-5,CASSYSQDRGSITQYF,TGTGCCAGCAGTTACTCTCAGGACAGGGGATCGATTACGCAGTATTTT
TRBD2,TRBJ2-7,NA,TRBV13,CASSHGLLAGLYEQYF,TGTGCCAGCAGCCACGGCCTTTTAGCGGGCTTATACGAGCAGTACTTC
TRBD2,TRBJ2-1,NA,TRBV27,CASSFLAGDPKQFF,TGTGCCAGCAGTTTCCTAGCGGGGGACCCCAAGCAGTTCTTC
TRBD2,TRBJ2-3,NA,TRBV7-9,CASRRGGLALDTQYF,TGTGCCAGCCGTAGAGGGGGACTAGCGTTGGATACGCAGTATTTT
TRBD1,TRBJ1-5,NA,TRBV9,CASSESGQGANQPQHF,TGTGCCAGCAGCGAATCCGGACAGGGGGCCAATCAGCCCCAGCATTTT
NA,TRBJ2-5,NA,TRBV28,CASSLFPVQETQYF,TGTGCCAGCAGTTTATTTCCAGTCCAAGAGACCCAGTACTTC
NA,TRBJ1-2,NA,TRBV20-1,CSARPGYGYTF,TGCAGTGCCCGTCCGGGGTATGGCTACACCTTC
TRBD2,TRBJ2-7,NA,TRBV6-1,CASSEPSGSSYEQYF,TGTGCCAGCAGTGAACCTAGCGGGAGTTCCTACGAGCAGTACTTC